Each of the 15 T cell receptor beta chains below was sequenced from the same sample in a study of blood T cell repertoires in COVID-19. The protocol was immunoSEQ multiplex PCR, while the TCRdb copy is restricted to in-frame clones and leaves out a portion. The sample records fewer than 90,000 clones, approximately 90% being singletons. Input material: peripheral blood. The receptors stem from a woman of 80 years or more with active COVID-19.

This chain links TRBV5-4 with TRBJ1-2, with 8 bases fitting TRBD1. V shed 4 bases and J 2 bases; nucleotides not matched to a gene: 4. The CDR3 covers 14 residues. Germline lookup yields CDR1 SGHNT and CDR2 YYREEE (reference sequence). Here the CDR3 DNA reads TGTGCCAGCAGCCGAGGACAGGGCAACTATGGCTACACCTTC. This codes for CASSRGQGNYGYTF.

The count of this clone is one. The V gene is TRBV29-1, the J gene TRBJ1-1; perhaps TRBD1 as D (5 bases). CDR1 and CDR2 (germline): SQVTM, ANQGSEA. The length of the CDR3 is 13 residues. Trimming took 7 bases from V and 4 from J, leaving 16 bases between them. In nucleotides, the CDR3 is TGCAGCGGATGTATGCGGGGGGGCACTGAAGCTTTCTTT. Amino acids: CSGCMRGGTEAFF.

V usage is TRBV6-1 and J usage is TRBJ1-5; D is possibly TRBD1 (5 bases). CDR3 size: 15 residues. Germline V gene lookup returns CDR1 MNHNS and CDR2 SASEGT. With 1 base removed from V and 1 base from J, the gap between germline ends came to 8 bases. CDR3 amino acids: CASSEGGESNQPQHF. The CDR3 DNA reads TGTGCCAGCAGTGAAGGGGGGGAAAGCAATCAGCCCCAGCATTTT.

The chain carries TRBV3-1 (or the pseudogene TRBV3-2) and TRBJ2-3, with 16 bases fitting TRBD2. The CDR3 has 19 amino acids. Germline V gene sequence: CDR1 LGHDT, CDR2 YNNKEL (reference sequence). With 0 bases clipped from V and 5 bases from J, the junction kept 8 bases outside the gene matches. Written as DNA, the CDR3 is TGTGCCAGCAGCCAAGATTCCCGGGGGACTAGCGGGAGGGTAGATACGCAGTATTTT. Its protein product is CASSQDSRGTSGRVDTQYF.

The chain recombines TRBV2 with TRBJ2-5, with 7 nucleotides matching TRBD2. The CDR3 consists of 17 residues. With V trimmed by 1 base and J by 4 bases, 12 bases remained unmatched. Germline assignment: CDR1 SNHLY and CDR2 FYNNEI. CDR3 residues: CASSEGGREARGETQYF. In nucleotides, the CDR3 is TGTGCCAGCAGTGAAGGTGGCCGGGAGGCTCGGGGAGAGACCCAGTACTTC.

This clone was detected only once. The rearrangement uses TRBV5-4 and TRBJ2-3; TRBD1 might be the D (5 bases). With 1 base removed from V and 6 bases from J, the gap between germline ends came to 9 bases. Germline values: CDR1 SGHNT, CDR2 YYREEE (reference sequence). The CDR3 is 13 residues long. The CDR3 region has the DNA TGTGCCAGCAGCTTGCAGGGTGATGATACGCAGTATTTT. Protein sequence: CASSLQGDDTQYF.

The chain couples TRBV28 to TRBJ2-4; 9 nucleotides match TRBD2. The CDR3 consists of 16 residues. V lost 5 bases, J lost 5 bases, and 10 bases stayed unmatched. The germline gives CDR1 MDHEN, CDR2 SYDVKM. The CDR3, as DNA: TGTGCCAGCAGTGTGATAGCGGGAGCCCCCCAAAACATTCAGTACTTC. Translated: CASSVIAGAPQNIQYF.

The chain has TRBV27 and TRBJ2-7, with TRBD1 identical over 9 bases. J gave up 3 bases and V 7 bases, and 10 bases lay outside the gene matches. Germline CDR1 is MNHEY and CDR2 is SMNVEV (reference sequence). The CDR3 runs 15 residues. The CDR3 loop reads CASKWGQGGFYEQYF. The CDR3 DNA reads as TGTGCCAGCAAATGGGGACAGGGTGGGTTCTACGAGCAGTACTTC.

CDR3 loop: CASTEVAGGGETQYF. The DNA for the CDR3 is TGTGCCAGCACCGAGGTGGCGGGAGGGGGTGAGACCCAGTACTTC. The V gene is TRBV6-1, the J gene TRBJ2-5, with 9 bases fitting TRBD2. V lost 7 bases and J lost 5; bases outside the gene matches: 11. The CDR3 loop spans 15 amino acids. CDR1 MNHNS and CDR2 SASEGT come from the germline V gene.

The V and J genes are TRBV6-1 and TRBJ2-3; D not certain. This CDR3 comprises 17 residues. The V end was cut by 0 bases, the J end by 6 bases, with 19 bases between. CDR1 is MNHNS and CDR2 is SASEGT in the germline V gene. DNA of the CDR3: TGTGCCAGCAGTGAAGCGCTCCAACTCCCCCGTTGGGATACGCAGTATTTT. It codes for CASSEALQLPRWDTQYF.

The chain links TRBV7-9 to TRBJ2-1; a weak D match, TRBD2 (6 bases). The CDR3 extends over 16 amino acids. Trimming pared 1 base from V and 5 bases from J, leaving 15 bases between. The germline V gene has CDR1 SEHNR and CDR2 FQNEAQ (reference sequence). As DNA, the CDR3 is TGTGCCAGCAGCTTAGGGGGGGACCGTTTTAACAATGAGCAGTTCTTC. Translating it yields CASSLGGDRFNNEQFF.

Here the CDR3 DNA reads TGTGCCAGCAGCTTAGGGCGGGAGTTCAGTGATACGCAGTATTTT. This translates into CASSLGREFSDTQYF. The chain uses TRBV7-7 and TRBJ2-3, with 7 bases aligning to TRBD2. J lost 6 bases, V lost 1 base, and 7 bases had no gene match. The CDR3 runs 15 residues. CDR1 SSHAT and CDR2 FNYEAQ come from the germline V gene (reference sequence).

This chain links TRBV4-3 with TRBJ2-7, with D perhaps matching TRBD2 (7 bases). The CDR3 loop spans 15 amino acids. The germline V gene has CDR1 LGHNA and CDR2 YSLEER. Between the trimmed V and J ends, which lost 0 bases and 4 bases, there was a span of 13 bases. CDR3 in DNA: TGCGCCAGCAGCCAAGAGGGGGGGGCGCCTTACGAGCAGTACTTC. As protein: CASSQEGGAPYEQYF.

The CDR3 reads CASSSDSYGYTF. In DNA form, the CDR3 reads TGTGCCAGCAGCTCCGACAGCTATGGCTACACCTTC. The V and J genes are TRBV5-4 and TRBJ1-2; D perhaps matches TRBD1 (5 bases). CDR1 is SGHNT and CDR2 is YYREEE in the germline V gene (reference sequence). V lost 3 bases, J lost 4 bases, and 7 bases lay in between. This CDR3 is built from 12 residues.

The chain's CDR3 is CASSLGLVGLEQYF. CDR3 DNA: TGCGCCAGCAGCTTGGGGCTAGTAGGTTTGGAGCAGTACTTC. The V call is TRBV5-1, the J call TRBJ2-7; D not resolved. The CDR3 covers 14 residues. The V end was cut by 0 bases, the J end by 7 bases, with 14 bases between. Germline lookup yields CDR1 SGHRS and CDR2 YFSETQ. The full variable domain, in which reference TRBV5-1 and TRBJ2-7 provide the parts outside the CDR3, is KAGVTQTPRYLIKTRGQQVTLSCSPISGHRSVSWYQQTPGQGLQFLFEYFSETQRNKGNFPGRFSGRQFSNSRSEMNVSTLELGDSALYLCASSLGLVGLEQYFGPGTRLTVT.